Below, one T cell receptor (beta chain) is given with its context. Participant-reported clinical history was the basis for cohort assignment. This CDR3 is built from 16 residues. Trimming took 3 bases from V and 5 from J; bases not matched to a gene: 12. Per germline, CDR1 SGHAT and CDR2 FQDESV (reference sequence). The data are from a study of blood T cell repertoires in COVID-19. Whole-study context: The recovered donors of Cohort 3 showed two negative PCRs, clearance, or symptom resolution. PBMCs, B-cell-depleted T cells, or T cells were the source of the cDNA or gDNA that made up the material. COVID-19 samples, acute and convalescent, were from the United States, Italy and Spain.

This table comes from immunoSEQ multiplex PCR, and its TCRdb copy is limited to in-frame clones, with some not included. The table shows around 140,000 clones, with 75% to 90% occurring only once. The sample comprised PBMCs or T cells enriched from blood (not recorded which). The receptor was derived from a man aged 50 to 59 in a cohort exposed to, infected with or recovered from COVID-19 (not recorded which). This chain joins TRBV11-1 and TRBJ2-5, with 7 nucleotides matching TRBD2. DNA for the CDR3: TGTGCCAGCAGCTTGGGTAGCGGAGAGGGAGGGGAGACCCAGTACTTC. This sequence encodes CASSLGSGEGGETQYF.